The 8 T cell receptor beta chains below come from one sample, sequenced in a study of response to subunit inactivated influenza vaccine. MiXCR, applied by TCRdb to the RT-PCR reads, yields one record per CDR3 protein. There are 650,000 to 800,000 distinct CDR3 sequences in the sample; roughly 20% occur only once, and roughly 10% lies in the top ten. The material was PBMCs from blood, obtained more than 4 days after vaccination. All receptors derive from a man in his forties or fifties who received an inactivated influenza vaccine.

V gene TRBV7-3 combines with J gene TRBJ2-1; 10 bases align to TRBD2. The CDR3 is 15 residues long. V trimming: 5 bases; J trimming: 8 bases; junction bases outside the gene matches: 9. CDR1 and CDR2 (germline): SGHTA, FQGTGA. The CDR3 region is CASSAIAGGLYEQFF. Here the CDR3 DNA reads TGTGCCAGCAGCGCAATAGCGGGAGGTCTCTATGAGCAGTTCTTC.

This clonotype was counted many times. The rearrangement links TRBV7-2 to TRBJ2-3; 9 bases line up with TRBD2. V lost 6 bases to trimming and J lost 5 bases; unmatched junction nucleotides: 0. The CDR3 runs to 12 residues. Germline loops: CDR1 SGHTA, CDR2 FQGNSA. The CDR3 sequence: CASSSGRDTQYF. In DNA form, the CDR3 reads TGTGCCAGCAGTAGCGGGAGAGATACGCAGTATTTT.

The chain's CDR3 is CAPILGDRGPLLYGYTF. Here the CDR3 DNA reads TGCGCCCCCATATTGGGGGACAGGGGGCCTCTACTCTATGGCTACACCTTC. The chain joins TRBV5-1 to TRBJ1-2, with 12 bases aligning to TRBD1. After removal of 10 bases from V and 4 bases from J, the junction contained 17 bases not matched to a gene. Per germline, CDR1 SGHRS and CDR2 YFSETQ. The CDR3 is 17 amino acids.

This chain uses TRBV2 with TRBJ2-3; D assignment may be TRBD1 or TRBD2 (6 bases each). CDR1 SNHLY and CDR2 FYNNEI come from the germline V gene. V was clipped by 2 bases and J by 0 bases, with 18 bases between them. The CDR3 covers 18 residues. CDR3 amino acids: CASSESAEWGASTDTQYF. In DNA form, the CDR3 reads TGTGCCAGCAGTGAAAGCGCAGAGTGGGGGGCTAGCACAGATACGCAGTATTTT.

The V gene is TRBV29-1, the J gene TRBJ1-1; 9 bases fit TRBD1. From germline, CDR1 is SQVTM and CDR2 ANQGSEA. The CDR3 runs to 16 residues. The trim removed 6 bases at V and 0 bases at J, leaving 11 bases unmatched. The CDR3 nucleotides read TGCAGCGTGGCACGGGACAGGGAAAAGATGAACACTGAAGCTTTCTTT. This sequence encodes CSVARDREKMNTEAFF.

This chain connects TRBV4-2 to TRBJ1-3; TRBD1 is a possible D gene (5 bases). In germline, CDR1 is LGHNA, CDR2 YNFKEQ. This CDR3 is 18 amino acids long. The germline V and J ends were trimmed by 1 base and 0 bases, with 16 bases remaining between them. This CDR3 reads CASSQVSGSQISGNTIYF. The CDR3 DNA follows: TGTGCCAGCAGCCAAGTTTCAGGGTCCCAGATCTCTGGAAACACCATATATTTT.

This CDR3 is CASRRGALLDEQFF. The CDR3 DNA reads TGTGCCAGCAGAAGAGGGGCCCTTTTGGATGAGCAGTTCTTC. This chain links TRBV11-2 with TRBJ2-1; D may match TRBD1 or TRBD2 (5 bases each). The CDR3 loop spans 14 amino acids. CDR1 and CDR2 from the germline V gene are SGHAT and FQNNGV. Trimming left V 6 bases short and J 8 bases short, with 17 bases between.

This clonotype showed up just a few times. The V call is TRBV13, the J call TRBJ2-7, with 7 bases identical to TRBD2. The length of the CDR3 is 13 residues. V was clipped by 4 bases and J by 5 bases; unmatched bases: 5. CDR1 is PRHDT, CDR2 FYEKMQ, per germline (reference sequence). This CDR3 reads CASSSTRGDEQYF. The CDR3, as DNA: TGTGCCAGCAGCTCTACCCGGGGGGACGAGCAGTACTTC.